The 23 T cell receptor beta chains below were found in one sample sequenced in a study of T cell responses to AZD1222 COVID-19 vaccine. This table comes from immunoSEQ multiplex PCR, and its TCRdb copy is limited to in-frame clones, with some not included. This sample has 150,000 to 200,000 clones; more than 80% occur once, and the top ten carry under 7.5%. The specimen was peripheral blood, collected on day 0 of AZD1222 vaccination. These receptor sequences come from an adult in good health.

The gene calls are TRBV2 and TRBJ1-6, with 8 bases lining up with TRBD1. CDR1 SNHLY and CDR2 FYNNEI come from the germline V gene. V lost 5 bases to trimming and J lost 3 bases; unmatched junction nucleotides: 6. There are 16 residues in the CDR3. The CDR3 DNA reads TGTGCCAGCAGTATGGACAGGGACTACTATAATTCACCCCTCCACTTT. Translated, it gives CASSMDRDYYNSPLHF.

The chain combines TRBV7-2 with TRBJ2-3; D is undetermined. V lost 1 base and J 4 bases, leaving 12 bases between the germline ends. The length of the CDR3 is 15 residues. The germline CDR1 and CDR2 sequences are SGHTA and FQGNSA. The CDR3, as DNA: TGTGCCAGCAGCTTAGTCGGCAGAAGCTCAGATACGCAGTATTTT. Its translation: CASSLVGRSSDTQYF. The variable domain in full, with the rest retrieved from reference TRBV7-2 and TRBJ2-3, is GAGVSQSPSNKVTEKGKDVELRCDPISGHTALYWYRQSLGQGLEFLIYFQGNSAPDKSGLPSDRFSAERTGGSVSTLTIQRTQQEDSAVYLCASSLVGRSSDTQYFGPGTRLTVL.

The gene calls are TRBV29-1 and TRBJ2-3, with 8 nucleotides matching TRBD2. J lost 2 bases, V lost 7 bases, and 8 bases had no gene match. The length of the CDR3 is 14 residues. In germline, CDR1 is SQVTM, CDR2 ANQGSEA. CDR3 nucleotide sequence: TGCAGCGCTCGATTAGCGGGGATCACAGATACGCAGTATTTT. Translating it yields CSARLAGITDTQYF.

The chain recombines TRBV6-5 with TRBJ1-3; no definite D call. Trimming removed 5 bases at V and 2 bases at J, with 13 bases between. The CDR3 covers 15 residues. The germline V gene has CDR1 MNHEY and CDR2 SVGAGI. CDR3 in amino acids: CASSPSWVTGNTIYF. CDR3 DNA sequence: TGTGCCAGCAGTCCCTCGTGGGTGACTGGAAACACCATATATTTT.

The CDR3 protein is CATSDSTESYRFPNYGYTF. The CDR3 DNA is TGTGCCACCAGTGATTCGACGGAGTCCTATCGATTTCCTAACTATGGCTACACCTTC. The chain joins TRBV24-1 to TRBJ1-2, with unresolved D. The V and J ends lost 2 bases and 0 bases respectively, with 21 bases between them. CDR3 length: 19 amino acids. CDR1 is KGHDR, CDR2 SFDVKD, per germline.

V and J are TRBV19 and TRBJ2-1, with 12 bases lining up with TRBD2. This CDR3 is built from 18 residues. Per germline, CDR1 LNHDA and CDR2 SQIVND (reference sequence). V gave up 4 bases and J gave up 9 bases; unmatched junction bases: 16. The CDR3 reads CASSTQRLAGVGWGEQFF. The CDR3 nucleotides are TGTGCCAGTAGTACCCAGAGACTAGCGGGAGTGGGGTGGGGTGAGCAGTTCTTC.

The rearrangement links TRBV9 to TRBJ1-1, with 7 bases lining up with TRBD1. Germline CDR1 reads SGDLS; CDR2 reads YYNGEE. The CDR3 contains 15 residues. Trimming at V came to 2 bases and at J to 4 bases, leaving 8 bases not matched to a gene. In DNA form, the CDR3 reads TGTGCCAGCAGCGTCAAGGGGGCGCCGGGCACTGAAGCTTTCTTT. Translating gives CASSVKGAPGTEAFF.

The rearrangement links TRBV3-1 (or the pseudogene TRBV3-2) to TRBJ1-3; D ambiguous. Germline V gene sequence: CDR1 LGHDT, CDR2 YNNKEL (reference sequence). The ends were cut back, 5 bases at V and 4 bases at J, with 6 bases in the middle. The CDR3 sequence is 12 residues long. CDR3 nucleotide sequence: TGTGCCAGCAGCACTCGGGGAAACACCATATATTTT. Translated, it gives CASSTRGNTIYF.

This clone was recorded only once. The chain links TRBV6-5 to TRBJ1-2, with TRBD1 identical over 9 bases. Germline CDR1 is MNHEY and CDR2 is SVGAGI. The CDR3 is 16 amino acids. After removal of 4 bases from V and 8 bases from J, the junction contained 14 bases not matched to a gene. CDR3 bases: TGTGCCAGCAGTTCCCGCCGAGACAGGGGGTCTAGCGGCTACACCTTC. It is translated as CASSSRRDRGSSGYTF.

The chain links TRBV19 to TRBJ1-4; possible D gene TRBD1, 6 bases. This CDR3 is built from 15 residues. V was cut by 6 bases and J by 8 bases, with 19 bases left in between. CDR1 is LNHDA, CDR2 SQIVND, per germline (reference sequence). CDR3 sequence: CASSPPHRVEEKLFF. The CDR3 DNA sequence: TGTGCCAGTAGCCCACCCCACAGGGTGGAGGAAAAACTGTTTTTT.

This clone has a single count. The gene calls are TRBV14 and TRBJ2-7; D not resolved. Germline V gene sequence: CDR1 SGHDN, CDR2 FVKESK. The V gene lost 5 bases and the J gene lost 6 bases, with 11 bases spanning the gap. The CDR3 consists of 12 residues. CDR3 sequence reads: CASSEAPGEQYF. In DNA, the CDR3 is TGTGCCAGCAGCGAAGCCCCGGGCGAGCAGTACTTC.

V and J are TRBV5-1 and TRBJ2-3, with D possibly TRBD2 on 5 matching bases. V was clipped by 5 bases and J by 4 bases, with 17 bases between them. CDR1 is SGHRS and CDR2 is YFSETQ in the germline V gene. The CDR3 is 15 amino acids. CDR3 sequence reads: CASSIAQFGADTQYF. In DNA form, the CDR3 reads TGCGCCAGCAGTATAGCGCAATTCGGCGCAGATACGCAGTATTTT.

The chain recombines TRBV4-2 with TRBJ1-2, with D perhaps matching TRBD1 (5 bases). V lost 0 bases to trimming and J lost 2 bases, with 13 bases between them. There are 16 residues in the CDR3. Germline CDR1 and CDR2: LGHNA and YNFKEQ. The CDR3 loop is CASSQETQGPNYGYTF. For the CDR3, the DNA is TGTGCCAGCAGCCAAGAGACCCAGGGCCCAAACTATGGCTACACCTTC.

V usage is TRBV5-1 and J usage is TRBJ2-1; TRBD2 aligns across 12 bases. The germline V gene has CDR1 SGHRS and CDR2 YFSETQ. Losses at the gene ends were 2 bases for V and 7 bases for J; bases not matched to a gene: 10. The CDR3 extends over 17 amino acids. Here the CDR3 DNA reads TGCGCCAGCAGCTTACCTACGACTAGCGGGAGAGGTAATGAGCAGTTCTTC. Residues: CASSLPTTSGRGNEQFF.

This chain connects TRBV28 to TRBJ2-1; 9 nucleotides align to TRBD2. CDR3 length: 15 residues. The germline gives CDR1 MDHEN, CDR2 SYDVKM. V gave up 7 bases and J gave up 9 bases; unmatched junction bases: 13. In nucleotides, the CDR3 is TGTGCCAGCATCCCCCCGGCGGGAGGGATGCGTGAGCAGTTCTTC. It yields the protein CASIPPAGGMREQFF.

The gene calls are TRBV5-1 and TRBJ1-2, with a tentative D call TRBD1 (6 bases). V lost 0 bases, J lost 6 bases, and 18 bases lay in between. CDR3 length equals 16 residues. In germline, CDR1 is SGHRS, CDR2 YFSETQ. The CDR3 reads CASSLVNPDSEDGYTF. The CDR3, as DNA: TGCGCCAGCAGCTTGGTGAACCCGGACAGTGAGGATGGCTACACCTTC.

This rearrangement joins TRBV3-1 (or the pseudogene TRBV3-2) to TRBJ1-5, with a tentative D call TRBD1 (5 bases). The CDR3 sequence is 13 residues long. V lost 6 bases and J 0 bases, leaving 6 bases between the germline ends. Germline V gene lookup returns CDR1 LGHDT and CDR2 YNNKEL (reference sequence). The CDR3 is CASRGGSNQPQHF. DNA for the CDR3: TGTGCCAGCAGGGGGGGTAGCAATCAGCCCCAGCATTTT.

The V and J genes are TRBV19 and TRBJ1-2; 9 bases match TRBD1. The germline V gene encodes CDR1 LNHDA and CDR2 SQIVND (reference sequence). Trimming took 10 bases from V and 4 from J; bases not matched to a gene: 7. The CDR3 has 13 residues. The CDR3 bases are TGTGCCACCAGAGACAGGGGGGTCTATGGCTACACCTTC. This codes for CATRDRGVYGYTF.

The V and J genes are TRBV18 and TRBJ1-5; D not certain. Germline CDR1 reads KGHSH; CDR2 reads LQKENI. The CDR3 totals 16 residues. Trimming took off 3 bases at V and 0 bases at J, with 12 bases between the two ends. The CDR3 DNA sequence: TGTGCCAGCTCACCTTCCCCAGGCTATAGCAATCAGCCCCAGCATTTT. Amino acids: CASSPSPGYSNQPQHF.

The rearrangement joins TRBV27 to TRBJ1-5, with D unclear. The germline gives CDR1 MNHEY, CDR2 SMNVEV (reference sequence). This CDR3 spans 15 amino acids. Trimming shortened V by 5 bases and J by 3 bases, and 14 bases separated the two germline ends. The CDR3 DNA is TGTGCCAGCAGTCCAGATACTTTGGCCAATCAGCCCCAGCATTTT. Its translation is CASSPDTLANQPQHF.

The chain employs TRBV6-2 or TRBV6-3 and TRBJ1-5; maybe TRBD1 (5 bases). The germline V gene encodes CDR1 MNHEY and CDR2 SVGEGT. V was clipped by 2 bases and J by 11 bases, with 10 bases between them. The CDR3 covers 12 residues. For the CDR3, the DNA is TGTGCCAGCAGTTACCCCCCGGGGGCCCAGCATTTT. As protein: CASSYPPGAQHF.

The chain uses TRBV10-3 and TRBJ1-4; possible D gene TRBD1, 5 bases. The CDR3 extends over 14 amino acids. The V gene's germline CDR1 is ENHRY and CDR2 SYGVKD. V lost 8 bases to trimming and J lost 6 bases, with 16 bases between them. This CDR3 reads CAIRQQGPHEKLFF. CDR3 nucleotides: TGTGCCATCCGACAGCAGGGTCCACATGAAAAACTGTTTTTT.

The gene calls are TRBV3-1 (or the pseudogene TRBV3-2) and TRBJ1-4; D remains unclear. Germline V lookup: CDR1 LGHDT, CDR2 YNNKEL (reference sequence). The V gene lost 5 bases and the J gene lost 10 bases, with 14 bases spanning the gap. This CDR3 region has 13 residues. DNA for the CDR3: TGTGCCAGCAGCATTAGGGCAACCGGAAAACTGTTTTTT. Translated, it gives CASSIRATGKLFF.